These T cell receptor beta chains were read from a single sample in a study of blood T cells in healthy people across ages. Using its own MiXCR run on the 5' RACE reads, TCRdb lists one record per CDR3 protein. The sample contains approximately 1,000,000 distinct CDR3 sequences, under 40% of which appear only once. Sequencing was done on a sample of blood. The receptor source for this set is a man younger than 35 in good health. Both conserved end residues are part of each CDR3. D genes are given only for firm matches. Some rows have no size entry. The others give once, few or many, or a class for an expanded clone.

few	TRBV5-1	TRBD1	TRBJ2-7	CASSLDGTGYNEQYF	TGCGCCAGCAGCTTGGATGGGACAGGGTACAATGAGCAGTACTTC
NA	TRBV7-2	NA	TRBJ2-3	CASSFRRLTDTQYF	TGTGCCAGCAGCTTTCGGAGGCTGACAGATACGCAGTATTTT
NA	TRBV12-3/TRBV12-4	NA	TRBJ1-2	CASSFPGSYGYTF	TGTGCGAGCAGTTTTCCAGGGTCCTATGGCTACACCTTC
NA	TRBV5-1	TRBD1	TRBJ1-4	CASGWTGMGNEKLFF	TGCGCCAGCGGCTGGACAGGGATGGGTAATGAAAAACTGTTTTTT
few	TRBV9	TRBD2	TRBJ2-3	CASSERTSGYTDTQYF	TGTGCCAGCAGCGAGCGGACTAGCGGATACACAGATACGCAGTATTTT
NA	TRBV7-9	TRBD1	TRBJ2-3	CASSLGQGGRADTQYF	TGTGCCAGCAGCTTGGGACAGGGGGGTCGTGCAGATACGCAGTATTTT
NA	TRBV7-2	TRBD2	TRBJ2-7	CASSLVGLAASSYNEQYF	TGTGCCAGCAGCTTAGTGGGACTAGCGGCGAGCTCCTACAATGAGCAGTACTTC
few	TRBV12-3/TRBV12-4	NA	TRBJ2-2	CASIQGVLGPSNTGELFF	TGTGCCAGCATTCAAGGCGTCCTAGGGCCCTCGAACACCGGGGAGCTGTTTTTT
NA	TRBV11-2	NA	TRBJ1-1	CASSPSDGNTEAFF	TGTGCCAGCAGCCCGTCGGACGGAAACACTGAAGCTTTCTTT
once	TRBV5-1	NA	TRBJ2-5	CASSPTTGTPAYNEQYF	TGCGCCAGCAGCCCAACGACCGGGACTCCTGCCTACAATGAGCAGTACTTC
few	TRBV7-2	NA	TRBJ1-5	CASSLGRAANQPQHF	TGTGCCAGCAGCTTAGGGAGGGCAGCAAATCAGCCCCAGCATTTT
few	TRBV14	NA	TRBJ2-1	CASSFRDKSSYNEQFF	TGTGCCAGCAGCTTTCGGGATAAGTCGTCCTACAATGAGCAGTTCTTC
few	TRBV7-9	NA	TRBJ2-5	CASSFPPILSETQYF	TGTGCCAGCAGCTTCCCACCCATTTTGTCGGAGACCCAGTACTTC
few	TRBV6-5	NA	TRBJ2-4	CASRRQPSLPEQYF	TGTGCCAGCAGACGACAGCCTTCCCTTCCGGAGCAGTACTTC
NA	TRBV11-3	NA	TRBJ2-1	CASSSREGRSYNEQFF	TGTGCCAGCAGCTCCCGCGAAGGGAGGTCCTACAATGAGCAGTTCTTC
NA	TRBV7-6	NA	TRBJ2-7	CASSLVSLGPQYF	TGTGCCAGCAGCTTAGTCTCCCTTGGACCCCAGTACTTC
few	TRBV6-2/TRBV6-3	NA	TRBJ2-3	CASSPPSGAPDTQYF	TGTGCCAGCAGTCCCCCCTCAGGGGCTCCGGATACGCAGTATTTT
few	TRBV20-1	NA	TRBJ2-7	CSAAGHSSYEQYF	TGCAGTGCCGCCGGACATAGCTCCTACGAGCAGTACTTC
few	TRBV20-1	NA	TRBJ2-5	CSARIPPGEETQYF	TGCAGTGCTAGAATCCCGCCGGGGGAAGAGACCCAGTACTTC
NA	TRBV2	NA	TRBJ2-1	CASSARQGLYIEQFF	TGTGCCAGCAGTGCCCGGCAGGGACTCTACATTGAGCAGTTCTTC
NA	TRBV6-5	TRBD2	TRBJ2-5	CASSLRGTSREQYF	TGTGCCAGCAGCCTCCGTGGGACTAGTCGTGAGCAGTACTTC
few	TRBV2	NA	TRBJ1-1	CASSVVGIEAFF	TGTGCCAGCAGTGTCGTAGGGATTGAAGCTTTCTTT
NA	TRBV5-1	TRBD1	TRBJ2-3	CASSLAGRGLGDTQYF	TGCGCCAGCAGCTTGGCTGGCAGGGGGCTCGGAGATACGCAGTATTTT
NA	TRBV28	NA	TRBJ1-5	CASSLEGVNRPQHF	TGTGCCAGCAGTTTAGAAGGGGTGAATCGGCCCCAGCATTTT
NA	TRBV7-6	NA	TRBJ1-1	CASSLGIGGNTEAFF	TGTGCCAGCAGCTTAGGGATTGGGGGGAACACTGAAGCTTTCTTT
NA	TRBV3-1	NA	TRBJ2-2	CASSQVRNTGELFF	TGTGCCAGCAGCCAAGTCCGTAACACCGGGGAGCTGTTTTTT
few	TRBV27	TRBD1	TRBJ2-5	CASSLSGTGSSEQYF	TGTGCCAGCAGTTTATCCGGGACAGGGTCGAGTGAGCAGTACTTC
few	TRBV7-9	NA	TRBJ2-3	CASSLTVGQNTDTQYF	TGTGCCAGCAGCTTAACCGTTGGTCAGAACACAGATACGCAGTATTTT
few	TRBV20-1	TRBD1	TRBJ1-5	CSAGDRHF	TGCAGTGCTGGGGACAGGCATTTT
few	TRBV12-3/TRBV12-4	NA	TRBJ1-4	CASSPGPRNEKLFF	TGTGCCAGCAGCCCGGGGCCAAGGAATGAAAAACTGTTTTTT
few	TRBV14	NA	TRBJ1-2	CASSQRTEGLYGYTF	TGTGCCAGCAGCCAGAGGACAGAAGGACTTTATGGCTACACCTTC